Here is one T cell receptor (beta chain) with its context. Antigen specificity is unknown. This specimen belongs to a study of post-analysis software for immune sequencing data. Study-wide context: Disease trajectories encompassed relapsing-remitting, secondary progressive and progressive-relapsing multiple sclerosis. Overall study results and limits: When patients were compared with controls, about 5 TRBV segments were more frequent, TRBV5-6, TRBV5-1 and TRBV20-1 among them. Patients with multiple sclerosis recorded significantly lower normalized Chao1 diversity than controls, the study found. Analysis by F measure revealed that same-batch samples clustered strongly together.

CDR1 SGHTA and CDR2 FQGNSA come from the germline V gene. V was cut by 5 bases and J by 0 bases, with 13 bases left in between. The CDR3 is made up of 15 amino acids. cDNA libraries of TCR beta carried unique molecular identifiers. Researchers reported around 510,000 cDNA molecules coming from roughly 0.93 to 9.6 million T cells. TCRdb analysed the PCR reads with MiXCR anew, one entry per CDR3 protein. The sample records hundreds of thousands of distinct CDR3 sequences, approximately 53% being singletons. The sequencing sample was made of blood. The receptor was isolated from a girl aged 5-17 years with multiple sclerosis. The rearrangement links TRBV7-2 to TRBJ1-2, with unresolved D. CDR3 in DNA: TGTGCCAGCAGCACCCGACAAATTTCTAACTATGGCTACACCTTC. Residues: CASSTRQISNYGYTF. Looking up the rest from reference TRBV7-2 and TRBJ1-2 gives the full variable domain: GAGVSQSPSNKVTEKGKDVELRCDPISGHTALYWYRQSLGQGLEFLIYFQGNSAPDKSGLPSDRFSAERTGGSVSTLTIQRTQQEDSAVYLCASSTRQISNYGYTFGSGTRLTVV.